The sequence of this TCR beta chain was determined in a study of technical replicates of blood from several donors. J lost 3 bases, V lost 3 bases, and 2 bases had no gene match. From germline, CDR1 is LGHNA and CDR2 YSLEER. The CDR3 has 13 residues. This clone was recorded only once. Some clones are missing from TCRdb's copy, which holds only in-frame ones; the method was immunoSEQ multiplex PCR. The sample includes under 75,000 clones, approximately 92% seen only once; the top ten take more than 4%. This TCR was recovered from a human donor in good health. Some clones in this sample may be carry-over from other donors' samples. This sequence joins TRBV4-3 and TRBJ2-7; 7 bases are a match to TRBD2. The material sequenced was PBMCs. This CDR3 reads CASSHGRNYEQYF. The CDR3 DNA reads as TGCGCCAGCAGCCACGGGAGGAACTACGAGCAGTACTTC.